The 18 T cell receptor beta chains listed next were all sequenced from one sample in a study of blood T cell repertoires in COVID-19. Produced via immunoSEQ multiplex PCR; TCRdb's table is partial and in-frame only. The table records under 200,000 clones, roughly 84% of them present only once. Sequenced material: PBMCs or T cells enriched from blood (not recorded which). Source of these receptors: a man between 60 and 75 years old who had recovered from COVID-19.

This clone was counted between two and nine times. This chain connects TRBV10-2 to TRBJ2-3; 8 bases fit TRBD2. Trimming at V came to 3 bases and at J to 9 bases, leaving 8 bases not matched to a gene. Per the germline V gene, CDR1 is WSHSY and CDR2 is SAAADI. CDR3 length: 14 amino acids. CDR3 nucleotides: TGCGCCAGCAGTGACGGGACTAGTACGTACACGCAGTATTTT. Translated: CASSDGTSTYTQYF.

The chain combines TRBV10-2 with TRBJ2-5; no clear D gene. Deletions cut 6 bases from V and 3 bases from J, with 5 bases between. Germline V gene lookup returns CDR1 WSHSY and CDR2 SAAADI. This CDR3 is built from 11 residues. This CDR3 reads CASRAEETQYF. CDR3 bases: TGCGCCAGCAGGGCAGAAGAGACCCAGTACTTC.

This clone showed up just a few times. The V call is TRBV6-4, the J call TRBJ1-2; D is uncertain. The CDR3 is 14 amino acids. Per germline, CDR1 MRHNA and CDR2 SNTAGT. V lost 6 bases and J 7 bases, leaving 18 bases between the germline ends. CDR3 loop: CASSPEAAKGGYTF. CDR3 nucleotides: TGTGCCAGCAGCCCCGAGGCTGCGAAAGGTGGCTACACCTTC.

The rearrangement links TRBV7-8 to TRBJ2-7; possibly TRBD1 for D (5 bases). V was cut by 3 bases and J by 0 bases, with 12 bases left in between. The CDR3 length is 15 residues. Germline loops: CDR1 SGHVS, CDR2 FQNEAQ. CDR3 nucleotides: TGTGCCAGCAGCTTGGAATACCAGGGCTCCTACGAGCAGTACTTC. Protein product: CASSLEYQGSYEQYF.

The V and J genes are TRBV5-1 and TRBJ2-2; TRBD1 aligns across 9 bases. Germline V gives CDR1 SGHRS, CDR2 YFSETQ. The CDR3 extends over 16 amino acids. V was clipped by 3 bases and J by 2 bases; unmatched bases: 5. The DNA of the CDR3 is TGCGCCAGCAGCTCGTCGACAGGGGGTAACACCGGGGAGCTGTTTTTT. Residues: CASSSSTGGNTGELFF.

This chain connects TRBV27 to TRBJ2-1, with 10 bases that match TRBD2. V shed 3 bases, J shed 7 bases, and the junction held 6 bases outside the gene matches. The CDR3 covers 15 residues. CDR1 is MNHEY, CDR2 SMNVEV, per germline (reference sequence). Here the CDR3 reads CASSFASGRINEQFF. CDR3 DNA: TGTGCCAGCAGTTTTGCTAGCGGGAGAATTAATGAGCAGTTCTTC.

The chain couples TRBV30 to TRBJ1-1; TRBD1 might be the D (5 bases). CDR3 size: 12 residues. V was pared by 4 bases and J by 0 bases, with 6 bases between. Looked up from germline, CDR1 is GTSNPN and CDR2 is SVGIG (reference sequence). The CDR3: CAWTQVNTEAFF. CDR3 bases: TGTGCCTGGACACAGGTGAACACTGAAGCTTTCTTT. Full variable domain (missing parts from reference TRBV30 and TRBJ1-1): SQTIHQWPATLVQPVGSPLSLECTVEGTSNPNLYWYRQAAGRGLQLLFYSVGIGQISSEVPQNLSASRPQDRQFILSSKKLLLSDSGFYLCAWTQVNTEAFFGQGTRLTVV.

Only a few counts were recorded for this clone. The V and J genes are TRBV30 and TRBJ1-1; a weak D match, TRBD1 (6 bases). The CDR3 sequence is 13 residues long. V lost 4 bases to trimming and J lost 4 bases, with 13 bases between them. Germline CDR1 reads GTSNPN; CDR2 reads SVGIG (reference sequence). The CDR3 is CAWTLGGLTEAFF. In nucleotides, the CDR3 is TGTGCCTGGACCCTGGGGGGGCTCACTGAAGCTTTCTTT.

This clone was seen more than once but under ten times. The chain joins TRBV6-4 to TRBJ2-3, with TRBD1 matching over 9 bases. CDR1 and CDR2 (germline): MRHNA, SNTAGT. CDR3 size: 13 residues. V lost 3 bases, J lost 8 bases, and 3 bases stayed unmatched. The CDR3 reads CASSDTQGATQYF. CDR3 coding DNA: TGTGCCAGCAGTGATACACAGGGGGCTACGCAGTATTTT.

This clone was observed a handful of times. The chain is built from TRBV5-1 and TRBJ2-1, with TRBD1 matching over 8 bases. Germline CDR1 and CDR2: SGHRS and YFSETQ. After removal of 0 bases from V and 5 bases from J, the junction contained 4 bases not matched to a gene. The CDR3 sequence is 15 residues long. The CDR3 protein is CASSLGGQVDNEQFF. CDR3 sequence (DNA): TGCGCCAGCAGCTTGGGGGGACAGGTAGACAATGAGCAGTTCTTC. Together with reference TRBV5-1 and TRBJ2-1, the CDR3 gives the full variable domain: KAGVTQTPRYLIKTRGQQVTLSCSPISGHRSVSWYQQTPGQGLQFLFEYFSETQRNKGNFPGRFSGRQFSNSRSEMNVSTLELGDSALYLCASSLGGQVDNEQFFGPGTRLTVL.

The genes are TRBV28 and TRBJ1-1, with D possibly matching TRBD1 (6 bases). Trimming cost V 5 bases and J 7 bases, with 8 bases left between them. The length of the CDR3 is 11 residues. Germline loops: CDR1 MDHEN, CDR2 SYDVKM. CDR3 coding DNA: TGTGCCAGCAGTCTACAGGGTGAAGCTTTCTTT. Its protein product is CASSLQGEAFF.

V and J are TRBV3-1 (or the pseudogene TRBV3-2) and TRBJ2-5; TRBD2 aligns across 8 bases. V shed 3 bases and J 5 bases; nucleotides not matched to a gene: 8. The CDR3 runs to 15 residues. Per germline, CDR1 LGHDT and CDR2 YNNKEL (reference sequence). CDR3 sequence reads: CASSQVAGRGETQYF. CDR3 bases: TGTGCCAGCAGCCAGGTAGCGGGGCGGGGGGAGACCCAGTACTTC.

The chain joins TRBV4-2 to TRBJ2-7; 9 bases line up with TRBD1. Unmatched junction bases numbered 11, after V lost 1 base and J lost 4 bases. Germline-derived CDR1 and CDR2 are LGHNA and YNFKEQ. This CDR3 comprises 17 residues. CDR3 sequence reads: CASSQVQSGQGIYEQYF. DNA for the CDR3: TGTGCCAGCAGCCAAGTTCAGTCGGGACAGGGTATTTACGAGCAGTACTTC.

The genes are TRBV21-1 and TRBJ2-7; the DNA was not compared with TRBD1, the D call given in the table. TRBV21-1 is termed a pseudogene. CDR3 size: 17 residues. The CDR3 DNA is TGTGCCAGCAGCAATAATTGGGACCGACAGGGGATGTACGAGCAGTACTTC. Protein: CASSNNWDRQGMYEQYF.

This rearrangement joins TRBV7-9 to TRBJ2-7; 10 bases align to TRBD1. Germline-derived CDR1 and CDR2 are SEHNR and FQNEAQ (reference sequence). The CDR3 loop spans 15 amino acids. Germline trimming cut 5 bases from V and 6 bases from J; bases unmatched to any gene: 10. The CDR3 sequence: CASSPRGTGDSEQYF. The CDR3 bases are TGTGCCAGCAGCCCACGCGGGACAGGGGACTCCGAGCAGTACTTC.

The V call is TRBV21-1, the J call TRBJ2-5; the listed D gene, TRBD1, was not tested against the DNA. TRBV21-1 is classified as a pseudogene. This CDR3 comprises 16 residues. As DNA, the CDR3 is TGTGCCAGCAGCAAAGGGCAACACAGGGGACAAGAGACCCAGTACTTC. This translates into CASSKGQHRGQETQYF.

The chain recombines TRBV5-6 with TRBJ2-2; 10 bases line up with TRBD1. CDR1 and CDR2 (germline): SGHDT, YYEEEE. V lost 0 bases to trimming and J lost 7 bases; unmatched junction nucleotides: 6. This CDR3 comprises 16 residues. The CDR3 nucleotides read TGTGCCAGCAGCTTGGCGGGACAGGGGTCTTACGGGGAGCTGTTTTTT. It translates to CASSLAGQGSYGELFF.

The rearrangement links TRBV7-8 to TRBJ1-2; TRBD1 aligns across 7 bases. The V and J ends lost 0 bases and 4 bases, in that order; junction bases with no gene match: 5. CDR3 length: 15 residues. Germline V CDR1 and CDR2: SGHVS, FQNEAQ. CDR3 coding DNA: TGTGCCAGCAGCTTAGCTTTGGACAGGCCCTATGGCTACACCTTC. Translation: CASSLALDRPYGYTF.